The 6 T cell receptor beta chains below all came from one sample that was sequenced in a study of T cell repertoires in cytomegalovirus infection. TCRdb independently ran MiXCR on the reads; one entry per CDR3 protein. Here the sample spans 740,000 or so distinct CDR3 sequences, 35% being singletons. The sequenced sample consisted of PBMCs. The receptors stem from a human donor in good health (CMV status not recorded). Some clones in this sample may be carry-over from other donors' samples.

This chain links TRBV4-2 with TRBJ1-3; 9 positions agree with TRBD1. CDR1 is LGHNA, CDR2 YNFKEQ, per germline. The CDR3 is 16 amino acids. The J segment lost 4 bases and the V segment lost 4 bases, leaving 8 bases of the junction unmatched. CDR3 region: CASSRSDRGVGNTIYF. Here the CDR3 DNA reads TGTGCCAGCAGCCGATCGGACAGGGGTGTAGGAAACACCATATATTTT.

This clonotype has a single count. The CDR3 end shows no conserved phenylalanine or tryptophan, and so a read error is likely. This chain joins TRBV7-4 and TRBJ1-2; no clear D gene. With 2 bases removed from V and 8 bases from J, the gap between germline ends came to 12 bases. Germline V gene lookup returns CDR1 SGHVT and CDR2 SQSDAQ. The CDR3 is made up of 13 amino acids. CDR3 sequence reads: CASSLILGDGYTY. The CDR3 bases are TGTGCCAGCAGCTTAATCCTAGGAGACGGCTACACCTAC.

This clonotype was counted a few times. This chain joins TRBV6-1 and TRBJ2-1; D perhaps matches TRBD1 (6 bases). Between the trimmed V and J ends, which lost 7 bases and 1 base, there was a span of 14 bases. The CDR3 spans 15 residues. CDR1 MNHNS and CDR2 SASEGT come from the germline V gene. The CDR3 region is CASTPMRGSYNEQFF. The CDR3 bases are TGTGCCAGCACTCCTATGAGGGGGTCCTACAATGAGCAGTTCTTC.

The chain recombines TRBV28 with TRBJ1-3; 7 bases fit TRBD1. The CDR3 covers 14 residues. The V segment lost 6 bases and the J segment 0 bases; nucleotides outside the gene matches: 2. The germline V gene encodes CDR1 MDHEN and CDR2 SYDVKM. The CDR3 bases are TGTGCCAGCAGGCACAGGGGCTCTGGAAACACCATATATTTT. Amino acids: CASRHRGSGNTIYF.

This chain links TRBV20-1 with TRBJ1-2; the D gene is possibly TRBD1 (5 bases). Germline CDR1 and CDR2: DFQATT and SNEGSKA (reference sequence). The germline V and J ends were trimmed by 3 bases and 8 bases, with 16 bases remaining between them. CDR3 length: 13 amino acids. CDR3 protein: CSARMQGPGGYTF. The CDR3 DNA sequence: TGCAGTGCTAGGATGCAGGGTCCCGGCGGCTACACCTTC.

This clonotype has just a few counts. DNA of the CDR3: TGTGCCAGCACCCATATGGGGACCGGGGAGCTGTTTTTT. It specifies CASTHMGTGELFF. The genes are TRBV28 and TRBJ2-2; D remains unclear. The CDR3 totals 13 residues. Germline CDR1 is MDHEN and CDR2 is SYDVKM. V dropped 7 bases and J dropped 5 bases, with 11 bases sitting between them. Supplemented by reference TRBV28 and TRBJ2-2, the full variable domain reads DVKVTQSSRYLVKRTGEKVFLECVQDMDHENMFWYRQDPGLGLRLIYFSYDVKMKEKGDIPEGYSVSREKKERFSLILESASTNQTSMYLCASTHMGTGELFFGEGSRLTVL.